This T cell receptor (beta chain) was sequenced in a study of T cell clonality in common variable immunodeficiency (dated by TCRdb to the mid-2010s). General conclusions and limits of the study: Compared with healthy controls, CVID subjects showed increased TCRbeta clonality (t-test p = 0.018), a feature most characteristic of about a third of subjects. It was noted by the authors that sequencing of the repertoires of T cell subpopulations would be needed to clarify the cause of the increased clonality in CVID. Despite equal DNA input, controls averaged about 81,820 unique sequences per sample versus about 31,547 in CVID samples. Fewer TCRbeta clones were shared among CVID subjects than among healthy controls (p < 0.0001). Fewer deletions and N-nucleotide insertions were reportedly observed in CVID TCRbeta sequences, and highly modified clones with 13 or more V deletions were reportedly absent from CVID TCRbeta sequences. Correlations of repertoire features with clinical complications were constrained by heterogeneity among patients within the CVID cohort.

CVID samples and control samples contributed equivalent amounts of genomic DNA as sequencing input. For every sample, a 60 bp segment covering the rearranged TCRbeta CDR3 region was amplified and then sequenced. The immunoSEQ assay, a bias-corrected multiplex PCR with high-throughput sequencing, was employed for TCRbeta amplification. In the original analysis: Every unique nucleotide sequence was considered a clone and was annotated with V, D and J genes, copy number and frequency. Sequences were labeled productive if in frame, and non-productive if out of frame or containing stop codons. Clonality was calculated from Shannon's entropy as previously described. The predicted amino acid sequences of productive clones were used to derive the mean CDR3 Kyte-Doolittle hydropathy. Hierarchical clustering of scaled V gene usage was performed with the R hclust function using Manhattan distance and complete linkage. Sharing of clones by CDR3 amino acid sequence was evaluated by resampling 12 repertoires per group over 100 rounds. The repertoires were searched for around 72 published EBV-specific and roughly 230 published CMV-specific TCRbeta sequences. A couple of CVID samples that yielded fewer than 10,000 sequences were excluded from the analysis, so approximately 40 CVID repertoires were retained. The clones in this table, taken by TCRdb from immuneACCESS, are in-frame only. Not every clone is retained; where verified, under half of the shortfall comes from an unresolved V gene, and the cause of the rest is unknown. From that table come the V and J calls and clone size; the DNA was used to work out D and trimming. For this sample, tens of thousands of clones appear and none is a singleton. Around 0.8% of the sample is in the top ten clones.

Most of the CVID patients and most of the healthy controls were of Caucasian heritage. Heparinized peripheral whole blood samples of 5 to 8 ml were collected from each donor. Genomic DNA from adults with common variable immune deficiency (CVID) and from healthy adult controls was used for sequencing of TCRbeta CDR3 repertoires. There were around 22 healthy adult volunteers in the control group (approximately 12 female and roughly 10 male), ranging in age from 23 to 66 years, with a mean age of about 36. Diluted blood was density-centrifuged over Hypaque 1077 or Ficoll-Paque to isolate peripheral blood mononuclear cells. Unsorted mononuclear cells served as the source of genomic DNA, which was extracted either by Qiagen column purification or by a centrifugation-based method. This clone was counted ten times or more. The clone's antigen remains unknown. This receptor was identified in a person aged 18-69 years in good health. Sequencing input: peripheral blood mononuclear cells.

CDR3 protein: CASSPSGLAGVEQFF. CDR3 DNA, as far as it was read: TGTGCCAGCAGTCCCTCGGGACTAGCGGGAGTTGAG. In this chain, TRBV12-3 or TRBV12-4 is recombined with TRBJ2-1, and 14 junctional nucleotides match TRBD2. With the read ending 3 residues before the CDR3 end, the germline J gene is used to fill in that end. The CDR3 contains 15 residues, cysteine and phenylalanine counted. The DNA covers only part of the CDR3, 36 bases in frame from base 1. V is trimmed back by 5 bases and J by 9 bases, and the junction contains 6 bases that no gene match accounts for.